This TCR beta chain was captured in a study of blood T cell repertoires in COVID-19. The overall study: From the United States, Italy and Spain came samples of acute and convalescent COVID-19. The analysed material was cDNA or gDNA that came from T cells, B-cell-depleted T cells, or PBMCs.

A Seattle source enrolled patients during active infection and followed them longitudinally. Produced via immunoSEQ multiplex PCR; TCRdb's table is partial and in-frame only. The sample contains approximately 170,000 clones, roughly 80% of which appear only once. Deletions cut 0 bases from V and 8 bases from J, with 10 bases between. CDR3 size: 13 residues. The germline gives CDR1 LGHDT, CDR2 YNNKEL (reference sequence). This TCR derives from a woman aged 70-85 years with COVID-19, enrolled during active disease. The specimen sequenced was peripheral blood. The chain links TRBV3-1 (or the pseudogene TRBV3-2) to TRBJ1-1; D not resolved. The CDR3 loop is CASSQDEGREAFF. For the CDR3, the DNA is TGTGCCAGCAGCCAAGACGAGGGCAGGGAAGCTTTCTTT.